This TCR beta chain was obtained from a study of untreated major depressive disorder. Profiling relied on immunoSEQ multiplex PCR, and the TCRdb table lists in-frame clones only, not all of them. The sample records about 13,000 clones, about 93% being singletons. No psychiatric drugs, including antidepressants, for at least 8 weeks beforehand. Patients had moderate to severe depression. Sequenced: CD4+ T cells from PBMCs. The TCR comes from a woman aged 30 to 39 with major depressive disorder.

This CDR3 is CASKAGREVYNYGYTF. For the CDR3, the DNA is TGTGCCAGCAAGGCAGGGCGAGAGGTTTATAACTATGGCTACACCTTC. The V and J genes are TRBV27 and TRBJ1-2, with TRBD1 as a possible D gene (5 bases). The CDR3 spans 16 residues. The germline V gene has CDR1 MNHEY and CDR2 SMNVEV (reference sequence). Trimming took 7 bases from V and 1 from J, leaving 19 bases between them.